One and the same sample provided the 20 T cell receptor beta chains below, sequenced in a study of spatial heterogeneity in lung cancer. Their cognate antigens are unknown. Findings of the study overall: Mutation tallies in tumors tracked expanded intratumoral alpha and beta TCR counts.

The time point here: sample taken at primary tumor resection. TCRdb re-called the 5' RACE reads through MiXCR, storing one row per CDR3 protein. The profile shows roughly 10,000 distinct CDR3 sequences, approximately 8% of them singletons. The sample consisted of lung tumor tissue, taken at surgery. The source of these receptors is a male donor with early-stage non-small cell lung cancer.

Many counts were recorded for this clonotype. The rearrangement joins TRBV28 to TRBJ2-7, with D possibly matching TRBD1 (5 bases). Germline V gene sequence: CDR1 MDHEN, CDR2 SYDVKM. CDR3 length: 15 amino acids. Trimming left V 5 bases short and J 0 bases short, with 14 bases between. CDR3 coding DNA: TGTGCCAGCAGTCCCCCCAGGGCCCGCTCCTACGAGCAGTACTTC. Translation: CASSPPRARSYEQYF.

In its sample, this clonotype was seen many times. The V and J genes are TRBV2 and TRBJ2-7; a weak D match, TRBD1 (7 bases). This CDR3 is 13 amino acids long. From germline, CDR1 is SNHLY and CDR2 FYNNEI. The V and J ends lost 0 bases and 13 bases respectively, with 16 bases between them. Here the CDR3 DNA reads TGTGCCAGCAGTGAAGCTGAGGGGGCGGGACAATACTTC. It translates to CASSEAEGAGQYF. The whole variable domain, remainder taken from reference TRBV2 and TRBJ2-7, is EPEVTQTPSHQVTQMGQEVILRCVPISNHLYFYWYRQILGQKVEFLVSFYNNEISEKSEIFDDQFSVERPDGSNFTLKIRSTKLEDSAMYFCASSEAEGAGQYFGPGTRLTVT.

V gene TRBV25-1 combines with J gene TRBJ2-2, with 10 bases identical to TRBD2. Germline CDR1 is MGHDK and CDR2 is SYGVNS. The length of the CDR3 is 15 residues. V lost 4 bases to trimming and J lost 4 bases; unmatched junction nucleotides: 3. The CDR3 coding sequence is TGTGCCAGCAGTGCCTTAGCGGGAGGCACCGGGGAGCTGTTTTTT. Translation: CASSALAGGTGELFF.

This clonotype was seen only a few times. The chain recombines TRBV28 with TRBJ2-7, with 8 nucleotides matching TRBD2. This CDR3 has 16 residues. J lost 4 bases, V lost 6 bases, and 14 bases had no gene match. The V gene's germline CDR1 is MDHEN and CDR2 SYDVKM. In DNA form, the CDR3 reads TGTGCCAGCAGCTTGCCGAAGGGGACTAGAAATTACGAGCAGTACTTC. It translates to CASSLPKGTRNYEQYF.

This clonotype was seen a few times. The chain carries TRBV5-1 and TRBJ2-7, with 9 bases aligning to TRBD1. V lost 2 bases, J lost 7 bases, and 4 bases stayed unmatched. CDR1 SGHRS and CDR2 YFSETQ come from the germline V gene. CDR3 size: 13 residues. CDR3 nucleotides: TGCGCCAGCAGCTTCGGACAGGGGCAAGAGCAGTACTTC. Residues: CASSFGQGQEQYF.

This clonotype was counted many times. The rearrangement uses TRBV29-1 and TRBJ2-5; TRBD1 agrees at 7 bases. The CDR3 is 13 amino acids. V lost 5 bases and J lost 5; bases outside the gene matches: 8. Per the germline V gene, CDR1 is SQVTM and CDR2 is ANQGSEA. The chain's CDR3 is CSVLYRGVETQYF. CDR3 nucleotide sequence: TGCAGCGTTCTATACAGGGGCGTGGAGACCCAGTACTTC.

This clonotype occurred many times. The chain is built from TRBV4-2 and TRBJ2-3; D perhaps matches TRBD1 (6 bases). The germline gives CDR1 LGHNA, CDR2 YNFKEQ. V lost 0 bases and J lost 2, with 15 bases in between. The CDR3 has 17 residues. The CDR3 protein is CASSQDTTQGNTDTQYF. The CDR3, as DNA: TGTGCCAGCAGCCAAGATACCACGCAGGGGAACACAGATACGCAGTATTTT.

This clonotype has ten or more counts. This rearrangement joins TRBV3-1 to TRBJ2-7, with a weak D call TRBD1 (5 bases). Germline V gene lookup returns CDR1 LGHDT and CDR2 YNNKEL (reference sequence). V lost 6 bases, J lost 3 bases, and 9 bases lay in between. The CDR3 is 12 amino acids. The CDR3 DNA reads as TGTGCCAGCAGGCTAACAGGCTACGAGCAGTACTTC. Protein sequence: CASRLTGYEQYF.

This clonotype was seen repeatedly, ten times or more. One end of the junction does not line up with germline, which may come from a read error. V gene TRBV20-1 combines with J gene TRBJ2-1; 7 positions agree with TRBD1. Germline CDR1 DFQATT, CDR2 SNEGSKA (reference sequence). The CDR3 loop spans 13 amino acids. The DNA for the CDR3 is TGCAGTGCTAGGGACAGGTCCTTCAATGAGCAGTTCTTC. As protein: CSARDRSFNEQFF.

There are a few counts of this clonotype. The chain is built from TRBV5-1 and TRBJ2-2, with 9 positions matching TRBD2. Germline V CDR1 and CDR2: SGHRS, YFSETQ. The CDR3 is 16 amino acids. V shed 0 bases and J 1 base; nucleotides not matched to a gene: 1. CDR3 amino acids: CASSLALAGNTGELFF. CDR3 sequence (DNA): TGCGCCAGCAGCTTGGCACTAGCGGGGAACACCGGGGAGCTGTTTTTT.

This clonotype was seen repeatedly, ten times or more. The chain couples TRBV28 to TRBJ1-6; possibly TRBD1 for D (6 bases). CDR3 length: 14 amino acids. Germline V CDR1 and CDR2: MDHEN, SYDVKM. Trimming pared 5 bases from V and 9 bases from J, leaving 14 bases between. The CDR3 DNA sequence: TGTGCCAGCAGTATAAGGGGGTCCAGTTCACCCCTCCACTTT. Translation gives CASSIRGSSSPLHF. Full variable domain (rest looked up from reference TRBV28 and TRBJ1-6): DVKVTQSSRYLVKRTGEKVFLECVQDMDHENMFWYRQDPGLGLRLIYFSYDVKMKEKGDIPEGYSVSREKKERFSLILESASTNQTSMYLCASSIRGSSSPLHFGNGTRLTVT.

This clonotype was seen many times. The rearrangement uses TRBV10-3 and TRBJ2-7; D may be TRBD1 or TRBD2 (6 bases each). From germline, CDR1 is ENHRY and CDR2 SYGVKD. The CDR3 runs 12 residues. The germline V and J ends were trimmed by 6 bases and 5 bases, with 11 bases remaining between them. Here the CDR3 DNA reads TGTGCCATCAGCAGGGGAGGCGACGAGCAGTACTTC. Translation gives CAISRGGDEQYF.

This rearrangement joins TRBV4-1 to TRBJ2-5; D is uncertain. This CDR3 spans 13 amino acids. The V end lost 3 bases, the J end lost 0 bases, and 5 bases lay between the germline ends. The germline V gene has CDR1 MGHRA and CDR2 YSYEKL. The chain's CDR3 is CASSHPYQETQYF. The CDR3, as DNA: TGCGCCAGCAGCCACCCGTACCAAGAGACCCAGTACTTC.

Points on this clonotype: Given a much more abundant clone one base away, this may be a read error. This rearrangement joins TRBV29-1 to TRBJ2-3; tentatively, D is TRBD1 (8 bases). The V gene's germline CDR1 is SQVTM and CDR2 ANQGSEA. The length of the CDR3 is 17 residues. The V and J ends lost 7 bases and 3 bases respectively, with 26 bases between them. This CDR3 reads CSAGPLEDRGGTDTQYF. In DNA form, the CDR3 reads TGCAGCGCTGGGCCCTTGGAAGACAGGGGAGGGACAGATACGCAGTATTTT.

The rearrangement uses TRBV20-1 and TRBJ2-3; 10 bases agree with TRBD2. Trimming removed 0 bases from V and 4 bases from J; junction bases left unmatched: 4. Germline CDR1 and CDR2: DFQATT and SNEGSKA (reference sequence). The CDR3 contains 15 residues. CDR3 region: CSARELAGRADTQYF. The CDR3 DNA is TGCAGTGCTAGAGAACTAGCGGGGAGGGCAGATACGCAGTATTTT.

This clonotype was detected ten times or more. The genes are TRBV10-3 and TRBJ2-7, with D maybe TRBD1 (5 bases). The CDR3 extends over 14 amino acids. Between the trimmed V and J ends, which lost 10 bases and 1 base, there was a span of 17 bases. Germline assignment: CDR1 ENHRY and CDR2 SYGVKD. The DNA of the CDR3 is TGTGCCACTCTTGGGGCCCTTTTTTCCTACGAGCAGTACTTC. Translating gives CATLGALFSYEQYF.

This clonotype was detected ten times or more. The chain combines TRBV27 with TRBJ1-1; D gene unclear. This CDR3 is 16 amino acids long. Germline CDR1 and CDR2: MNHEY and SMNVEV (reference sequence). With 1 base removed from V and 2 bases from J, the gap between germline ends came to 14 bases. Written as DNA, the CDR3 is TGTGCCAGCAGTTTATGGCAGAAAGGGTTTAACACTGAAGCTTTCTTT. This codes for CASSLWQKGFNTEAFF.

This clonotype was seen more than once but under ten times. The CDR3 reads CASGRLGQGRAEAFF. Here the CDR3 DNA reads TGTGCCAGCGGCCGGTTAGGACAGGGAAGGGCTGAAGCTTTCTTT. The rearrangement joins TRBV28 to TRBJ1-1; 8 bases map to TRBD1. The CDR3 loop spans 15 amino acids. Looked up from germline, CDR1 is MDHEN and CDR2 is SYDVKM. The V segment lost 8 bases and the J segment 6 bases; nucleotides outside the gene matches: 14.

V gene TRBV5-1 combines with J gene TRBJ2-5, with D hard to call. The germline CDR1 and CDR2 sequences are SGHRS and YFSETQ. Trimming took 4 bases from V and 7 from J, leaving 14 bases between them. The CDR3 length is 13 residues. This CDR3 reads CASSPNTASTQYF. DNA for the CDR3: TGCGCCAGCAGCCCTAACACAGCCTCGACCCAGTACTTC.

This clonotype has a count of ten or more. V usage is TRBV3-1 and J usage is TRBJ2-7, with 9 bases lining up with TRBD2. The CDR3 is 14 amino acids. CDR1 and CDR2 (germline): LGHDT, YNNKEL (reference sequence). J lost 12 bases, V lost 0 bases, and 9 bases had no gene match. The CDR3: CASSQDFSSGILYF. Written as DNA, the CDR3 is TGTGCCAGCAGCCAAGATTTTTCTAGCGGGATTTTGTACTTC.